One and the same sample provided the 7 T cell receptor beta chains below, sequenced in a study of molecular identifiers for immune sequencing clone quantification. TCRdb redid the calling of the PCR reads with MiXCR, one entry per CDR3 protein. Seen here are under 650,000 distinct CDR3 sequences, just under 20% observed once, and the top ten hold around 0.86%. Specimen: naive CD8+ T cells from blood, with Jurkat cell RNA spiked in. Noted subset: FACS-sorted CD8+CD4-CCR7+CD45RA+ naive T cells. These receptors were taken from a human donor in good health. Some libraries in this study had Jurkat cell RNA spiked in.

With regard to this clonotype: The junction differs from germline at one of its ends, possibly a read error. J is TRBJ2-5 and V is TRBV29-1; D possibly uses TRBD1 or TRBD2 (5 bases each). The CDR3 runs to 14 residues. The germline gives CDR1 SQVTM, CDR2 ANQGSEA. Written as DNA, the CDR3 is TGCGGCGTTGAGGGGAACCTCTTGGGGAAGACCCAGTACTTC. It encodes CGVEGNLLGKTQYF.

Worth noting for this clonotype: A much larger clone differs by one base, so this may be a read error. J is TRBJ1-1 and V is TRBV20-1; possible D gene TRBD1, 6 bases. The germline V gene encodes CDR1 DFQATT and CDR2 SNEGSKA (reference sequence). There are 16 residues in the CDR3. The CDR3 reads CNAREPVRGRFTEAFF. CDR3 DNA: TGCAATGCTAGAGAGCCCGTTCGGGGGCGCTTCACTGAAGCTTTCTTT.

Of note for this clonotype: A much larger clone sits a single nucleotide away, making a read error possible. The gene calls are TRBV12-3 or TRBV12-4 and TRBJ2-7, with TRBD1 matching 11 bases. V lost 10 bases and J lost 4; bases outside the gene matches: 9. The CDR3 loop spans 14 amino acids. The CDR3 loop is CANRGQGDEYEQYF. Here the CDR3 DNA reads TGTGCCAACAGGGGACAGGGGGACGAGTACGAGCAGTACTTC.

This clonotype was seen at least ten times. This sequence joins TRBV11-2 and TRBJ2-7; 8 bases agree with TRBD2. This CDR3 comprises 16 residues. V lost 4 bases to trimming and J lost 5 bases; unmatched junction nucleotides: 13. The germline V gene encodes CDR1 SGHAT and CDR2 FQNNGV. CDR3 bases: TGTGCCAGCAGCTCCCCTTATAATAGCGGGGCCCACGAGCAGTACTTC. Translation: CASSSPYNSGAHEQYF. The full variable domain, in which reference TRBV11-2 and TRBJ2-7 provide the parts outside the CDR3, is EAGVAQSPRYKIIEKRQSVAFWCNPISGHATLYWYQQILGQGPKLLIQFQNNGVVDDSQLPKDRFSAERLKGVDSTLKIQPAKLEDSAVYLCASSSPYNSGAHEQYFGPGTRLTVT.

This clonotype was counted ten times or more. This chain uses TRBV29-1 with TRBJ2-3, with TRBD1 matching over 7 bases. The CDR3 has 17 amino acids. Germline V gives CDR1 SQVTM, CDR2 ANQGSEA. Unmatched junction bases numbered 14, after V lost 2 bases and J lost 3 bases. DNA for the CDR3: TGCAGCGTTGAAATGGTCTTTTTGGGACAGAGGACAGATACGCAGTATTTT. It yields the protein CSVEMVFLGQRTDTQYF.

This clonotype was recorded at least ten times. The chain joins TRBV2 to TRBJ1-1; 10 nucleotides line up with TRBD1. Germline values: CDR1 SNHLY, CDR2 FYNNEI. J gave up 5 bases and V 9 bases, and 9 bases lay outside the gene matches. This CDR3 region has 14 residues. CDR3 sequence: CARTGGAGNTEAFF. DNA for the CDR3: TGTGCCAGGACAGGGGGCGCAGGGAATACTGAAGCTTTCTTT.

This clonotype was counted a few times. This may stem from a read error, because a much larger clone lies one nucleotide away. This CDR3 reads CASSWEDTEAFF. The CDR3 bases are TGTGCCAGCAGCTGGGAAGACACTGAAGCTTTCTTT. This chain links TRBV7-9 with TRBJ1-1, with unresolved D. Germline CDR1 reads SEHNR; CDR2 reads FQNEAQ (reference sequence). The CDR3 is 12 residues long. The germline V and J ends were trimmed by 4 bases and 3 bases, with 6 bases remaining between them.